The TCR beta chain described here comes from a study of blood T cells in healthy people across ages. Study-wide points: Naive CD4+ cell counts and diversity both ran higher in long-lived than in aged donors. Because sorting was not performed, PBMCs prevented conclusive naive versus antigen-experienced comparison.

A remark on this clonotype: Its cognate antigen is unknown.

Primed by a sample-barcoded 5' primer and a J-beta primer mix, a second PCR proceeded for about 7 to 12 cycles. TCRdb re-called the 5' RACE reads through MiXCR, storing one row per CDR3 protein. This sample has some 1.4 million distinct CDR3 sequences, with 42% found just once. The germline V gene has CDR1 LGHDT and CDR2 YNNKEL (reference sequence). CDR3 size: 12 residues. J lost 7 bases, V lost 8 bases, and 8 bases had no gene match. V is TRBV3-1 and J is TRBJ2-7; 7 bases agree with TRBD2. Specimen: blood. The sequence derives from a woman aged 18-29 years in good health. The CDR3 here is CASSQLGGEQYF. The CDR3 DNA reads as TGTGCCAGCTCTCAACTGGGAGGGGAGCAGTACTTC.